The clone carrying this T cell receptor (beta chain) was counted only a few times. As yet, its antigen is unknown. It was template switching that added a universal primer site, and there were unique molecular identifiers on the cDNA. TCRdb used MiXCR to reprocess the 5' RACE reads, holding one entry per CDR3 protein. The repertoire holds hundreds of thousands of distinct CDR3 sequences, with approximately 6% as singletons. Donors uniformly comprised healthy Caucasians. The source of the sample is a study of identical twins. Germline V gene data show CDR1 as SGHRS and CDR2 as YFSETQ. CDR3 size: 15 residues. Trimming at V came to 4 bases and at J to 12 bases, leaving 10 bases not matched to a gene. Study outcomes and limitations: Out-of-frame alpha sequences that twins shared showed excess low generation probability. Potential partial confounding of zero-insertion analyses by invariant MAIT and iNKT cells was noted.

What was sequenced was naive T cells sorted from blood. The receptor comes from a man younger than 35 in good health. The chain is built from TRBV5-1 and TRBJ2-1; 13 bases are a match to TRBD2. This CDR3 reads CASSPRTSGSGLQFF. The DNA for the CDR3 is TGCGCCAGCAGCCCTAGGACTAGCGGGAGTGGGTTGCAGTTCTTC.